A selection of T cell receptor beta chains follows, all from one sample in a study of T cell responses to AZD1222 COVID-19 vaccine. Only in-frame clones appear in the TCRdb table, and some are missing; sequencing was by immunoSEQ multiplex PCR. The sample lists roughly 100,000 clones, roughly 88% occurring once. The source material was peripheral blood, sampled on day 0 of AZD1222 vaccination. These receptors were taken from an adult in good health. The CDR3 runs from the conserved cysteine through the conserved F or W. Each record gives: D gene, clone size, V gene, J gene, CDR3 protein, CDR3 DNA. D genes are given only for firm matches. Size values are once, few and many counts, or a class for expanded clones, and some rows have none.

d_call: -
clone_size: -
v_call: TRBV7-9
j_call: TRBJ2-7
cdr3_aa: CASSLNVAREYEQYF
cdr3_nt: TGTGCCAGCAGCTTAAACGTAGCCAGGGAATACGAGCAGTACTTC

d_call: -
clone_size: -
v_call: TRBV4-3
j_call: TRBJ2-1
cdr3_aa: CASSQDISVSYGEQFF
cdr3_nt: TGCGCCAGCAGCCAAGATATTAGCGTAAGTTACGGTGAGCAGTTCTTC

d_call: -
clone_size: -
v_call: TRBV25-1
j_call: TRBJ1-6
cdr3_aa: CASSRRVGSPLHF
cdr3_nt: TGTGCCAGCAGTCGCAGGGTAGGTTCACCCCTCCACTTT

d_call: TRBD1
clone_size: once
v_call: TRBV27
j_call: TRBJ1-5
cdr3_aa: CASSFFRDRDQPQHF
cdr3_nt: TGTGCCAGCAGTTTCTTCCGGGACAGGGATCAGCCCCAGCATTTT

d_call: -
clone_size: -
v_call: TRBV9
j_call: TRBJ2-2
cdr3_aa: CASSVVDATGELFF
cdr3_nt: TGTGCCAGCAGCGTAGTCGATGCCACCGGGGAGCTGTTTTTT

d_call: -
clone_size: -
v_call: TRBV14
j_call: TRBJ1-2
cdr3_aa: CASSHTRNYGYTF
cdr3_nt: TGTGCCAGCAGCCATACGCGGAACTATGGCTACACCTTC

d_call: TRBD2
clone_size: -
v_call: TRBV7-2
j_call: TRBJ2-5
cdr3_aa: CASSLATSGGLSRETQYF
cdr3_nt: TGTGCCAGCAGCTTAGCGACTAGCGGGGGCCTATCTCGGGAGACCCAGTACTTC

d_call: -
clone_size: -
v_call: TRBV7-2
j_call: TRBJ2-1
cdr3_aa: CASSAIYRSSYNEQFF
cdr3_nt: TGTGCCAGCAGCGCTATCTATCGGAGCTCCTACAATGAGCAGTTCTTC

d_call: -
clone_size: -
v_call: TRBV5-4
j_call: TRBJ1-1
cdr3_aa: CASSLVVNTEAFF
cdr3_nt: TGTGCCAGCAGCTTGGTGGTGAACACTGAAGCTTTCTTT

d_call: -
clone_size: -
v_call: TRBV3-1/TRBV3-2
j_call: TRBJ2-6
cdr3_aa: CASSPYSGVGANVLTF
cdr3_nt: TGTGCCAGCAGCCCTTATTCAGGGGTAGGGGCCAACGTCCTGACTTTC

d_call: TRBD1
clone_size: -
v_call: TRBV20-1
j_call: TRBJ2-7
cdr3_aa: CSAKGQQLQYF
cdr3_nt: TGCAGTGCTAAGGGACAGCAATTACAGTACTTC

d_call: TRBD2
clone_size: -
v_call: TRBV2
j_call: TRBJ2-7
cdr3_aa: CAASGGRSSYEQYF
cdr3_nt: TGTGCCGCGTCCGGGGGGAGGAGCTCCTACGAGCAGTACTTC

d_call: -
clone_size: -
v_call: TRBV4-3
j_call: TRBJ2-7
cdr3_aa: CASSQDFGQSYEQYF
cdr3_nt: TGCGCCAGCAGCCAAGATTTCGGGCAGTCCTACGAGCAGTACTTC

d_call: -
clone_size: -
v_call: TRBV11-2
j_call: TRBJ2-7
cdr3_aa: CASSRTGWEKASYEQYF
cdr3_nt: TGTGCCAGCAGCAGAACAGGGTGGGAAAAGGCCTCCTACGAGCAGTACTTC

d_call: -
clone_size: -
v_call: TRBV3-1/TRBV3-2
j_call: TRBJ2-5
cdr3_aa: CASSQGITSQETQYF
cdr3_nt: TGTGCCAGCAGCCAAGGGATCACGAGCCAAGAGACCCAGTACTTC

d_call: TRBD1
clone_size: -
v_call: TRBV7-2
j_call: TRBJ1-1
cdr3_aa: CASCDQGGVTEAFF
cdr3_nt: TGTGCCAGCTGCGACCAGGGGGGCGTCACTGAAGCTTTCTTT

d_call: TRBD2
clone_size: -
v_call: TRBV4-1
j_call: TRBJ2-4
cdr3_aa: CASSQGTSEDIQYF
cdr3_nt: TGCGCCAGCAGCCAAGGGACTAGCGAAGACATTCAGTACTTC

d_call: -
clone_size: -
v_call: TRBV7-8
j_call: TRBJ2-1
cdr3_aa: CASSLLNEQFF
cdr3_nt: TGTGCCAGCAGCCTTTTGAATGAGCAGTTCTTC

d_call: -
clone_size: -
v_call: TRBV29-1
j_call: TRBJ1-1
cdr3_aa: CSVYSLWTEAFF
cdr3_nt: TGCAGCGTTTACTCCCTATGGACTGAAGCTTTCTTT

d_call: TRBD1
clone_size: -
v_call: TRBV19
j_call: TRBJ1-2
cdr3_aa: CASSTKTGRGPYGYTF
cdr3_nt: TGTGCCAGTAGTACCAAGACAGGGAGGGGACCTTATGGCTACACCTTC

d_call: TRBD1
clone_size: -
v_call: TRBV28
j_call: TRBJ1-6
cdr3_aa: CATPPGTDNSPLHF
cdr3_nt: TGTGCCACCCCCCCCGGGACAGATAATTCACCCCTCCACTTT

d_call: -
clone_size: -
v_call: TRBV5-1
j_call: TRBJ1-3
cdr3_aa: CASSLYRGSGNTIYF
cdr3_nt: TGCGCCAGCAGCTTGTATCGAGGATCTGGAAACACCATATATTTT

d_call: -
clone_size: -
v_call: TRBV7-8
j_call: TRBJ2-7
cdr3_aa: CASSLGVNRAQTYEQYF
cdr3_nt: TGTGCCAGCAGCTTAGGGGTGAATCGGGCACAGACCTACGAGCAGTACTTC

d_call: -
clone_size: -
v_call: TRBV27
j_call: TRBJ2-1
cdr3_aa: CASSFGGDGSEQFF
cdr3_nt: TGTGCCAGCAGTTTTGGAGGGGACGGATCCGAGCAGTTCTTC

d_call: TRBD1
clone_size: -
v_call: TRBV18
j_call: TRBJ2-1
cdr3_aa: CASSPTRRTGGNEQFF
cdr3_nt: TGTGCCAGCTCACCAACACGTCGGACAGGGGGCAATGAGCAGTTCTTC

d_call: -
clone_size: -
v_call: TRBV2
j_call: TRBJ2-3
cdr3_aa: CASREVDTQYF
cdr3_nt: TGTGCCAGCAGGGAAGTAGATACGCAGTATTTT

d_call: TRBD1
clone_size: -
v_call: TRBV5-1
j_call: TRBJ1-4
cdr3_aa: CASSFTGQGEKLFF
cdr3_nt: TGCGCCAGCAGTTTTACAGGACAGGGTGAAAAACTGTTTTTT

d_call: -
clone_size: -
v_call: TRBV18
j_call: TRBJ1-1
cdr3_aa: CASSPLDSLNTEAFF
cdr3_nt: TGTGCCAGCTCACCCCTTGACAGCCTGAACACTGAAGCTTTCTTT

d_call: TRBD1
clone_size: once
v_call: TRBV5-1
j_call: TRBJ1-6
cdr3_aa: CASSLGTGQGSPLHF
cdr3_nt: TGCGCCAGCAGCTTGGGGACAGGGCAGGGTTCACCCCTCCACTTT

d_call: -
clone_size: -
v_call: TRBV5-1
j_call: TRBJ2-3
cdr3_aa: CASSPGFSDTQYF
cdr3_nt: TGCGCCAGCTCGCCGGGGTTTTCCGATACGCAGTATTTT

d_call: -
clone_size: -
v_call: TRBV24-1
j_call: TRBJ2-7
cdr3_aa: CATCYGQPTYEQYF
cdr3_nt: TGTGCCACCTGTTACGGACAGCCGACCTACGAGCAGTACTTC

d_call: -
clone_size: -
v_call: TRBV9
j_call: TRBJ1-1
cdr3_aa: CASSVEGRGNTEAFF
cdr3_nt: TGTGCCAGCAGCGTAGAAGGCAGGGGAAACACTGAAGCTTTCTTT

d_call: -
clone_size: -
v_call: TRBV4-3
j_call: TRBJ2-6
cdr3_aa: CASSQVPGANVLTF
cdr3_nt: TGCGCCAGCAGCCAAGTCCCTGGGGCCAACGTCCTGACTTTC

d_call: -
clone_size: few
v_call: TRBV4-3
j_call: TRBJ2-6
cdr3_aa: CASSQETGSGANVLTF
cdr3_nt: TGCGCCAGCAGCCAAGAGACGGGCTCTGGGGCCAACGTCCTGACTTTC

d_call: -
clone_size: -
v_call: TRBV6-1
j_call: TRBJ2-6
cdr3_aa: CASSEGAGANVLTF
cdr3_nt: TGTGCCAGCAGTGAGGGGGCTGGGGCCAACGTCCTGACTTTC

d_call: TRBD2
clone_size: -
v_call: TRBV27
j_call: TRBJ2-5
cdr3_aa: CASSSQLAGGETQYF
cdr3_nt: TGTGCCAGCAGTTCACAACTAGCGGGGGGAGAGACCCAGTACTTC

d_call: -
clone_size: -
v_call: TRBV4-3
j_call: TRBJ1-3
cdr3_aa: CASSQHTGLSGNTIYF
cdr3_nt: TGCGCCAGCAGCCAACACACAGGGCTCTCTGGAAACACCATATATTTT

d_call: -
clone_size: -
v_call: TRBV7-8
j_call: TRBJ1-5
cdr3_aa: CASSLVTSSNQPQHF
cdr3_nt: TGTGCCAGCAGCTTAGTAACTAGTAGCAATCAGCCCCAGCATTTT

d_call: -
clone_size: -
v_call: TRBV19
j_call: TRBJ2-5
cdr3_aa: CASKNPRDYQETQYF
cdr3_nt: TGTGCCAGTAAGAACCCCCGGGACTACCAAGAGACCCAGTACTTC

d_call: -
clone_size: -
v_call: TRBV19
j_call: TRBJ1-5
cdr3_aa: CASSPRQGNQPQHF
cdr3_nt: TGTGCCAGTAGCCCTAGGCAGGGCAATCAGCCCCAGCATTTT

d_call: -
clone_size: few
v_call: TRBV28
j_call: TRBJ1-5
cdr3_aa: CASKKGGSLNQPQHF
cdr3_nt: TGTGCCAGCAAAAAGGGCGGGTCGCTCAATCAGCCCCAGCATTTT

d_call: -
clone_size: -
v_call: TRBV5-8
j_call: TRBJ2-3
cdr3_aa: CASSGLGGLSTDTQYF
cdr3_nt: TGTGCCAGCAGCGGTTTGGGAGGCCTCAGCACAGATACGCAGTATTTT

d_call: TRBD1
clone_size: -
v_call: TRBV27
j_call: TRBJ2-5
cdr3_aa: CASSKIGQGQETQYF
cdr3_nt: TGTGCCAGCAGTAAAATCGGACAGGGCCAAGAGACCCAGTACTTC

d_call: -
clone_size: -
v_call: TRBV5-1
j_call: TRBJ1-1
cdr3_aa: CASRYRDTEAFF
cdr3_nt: TGCGCCAGCAGATACCGAGACACTGAAGCTTTCTTT

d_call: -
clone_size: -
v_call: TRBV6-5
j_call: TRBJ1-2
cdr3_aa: CASSYSYRSVDYTF
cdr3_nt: TGTGCCAGCAGTTACTCGTACAGAAGTGTTGACTACACCTTC

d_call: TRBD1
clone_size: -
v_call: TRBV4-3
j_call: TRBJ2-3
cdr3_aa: CASSQTAGGSGTDTQYF
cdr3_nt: TGCGCCAGCAGCCAGACCGCAGGGGGCTCGGGCACAGATACGCAGTATTTT

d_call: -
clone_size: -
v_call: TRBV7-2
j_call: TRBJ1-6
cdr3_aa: CASSRRTPSSSYNSPLHF
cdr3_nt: TGTGCCAGCAGCCGTCGGACACCCTCTAGCTCCTATAATTCACCCCTCCACTTT